The subject of this entry is one TCR beta chain. The PCR was carried out with 60 Vbeta primers and 13 Jbeta primers. TCRdb keeps only in-frame clones here, not all; method: immunoSEQ multiplex PCR. Of roughly 130,000 clones in the sample, about two thirds were seen once. The germline V gene has CDR1 WSHSY and CDR2 SAAADI. The CDR3 length is 13 residues. V trimming: 4 bases; J trimming: 11 bases; junction bases outside the gene matches: 7. The data were taken from a study of cytomegalovirus exposure and HLA in healthy donors. The sample taken for sequencing was PBMCs. The sequence derives from a human donor in good health. The chain employs TRBV10-2 and TRBJ2-5; 10 nucleotides line up with TRBD1. DNA for the CDR3: TGCGCCAGCAGTGGAATAGGACAGGGGGAGCAGTACTTC. Amino acids: CASSGIGQGEQYF.